This TCR beta chain was sequenced for a study of blood T cell repertoires in COVID-19. Study details: Some COVID-19 samples were acute and others convalescent; all came from the United States, Italy and Spain. PBMCs, B-cell-depleted T cells, or T cells were the source of the cDNA or gDNA that made up the material.

After removal of 5 bases from V and 9 bases from J, the junction contained 7 bases not matched to a gene. The V gene's germline CDR1 is SGHAT and CDR2 FQNNGV. CDR3 length: 14 residues. Study processing details: Reference gene primer amplification yielded estimated nucleated cell counts. Some clones are missing from TCRdb's copy, which holds only in-frame ones; the method was immunoSEQ multiplex PCR. The V and J calls and the clone size are those of that table, but D and trimming were determined from the DNA. The table lists under 400,000 clones, over 85% of them singletons. It was during active infection that Seattle patients were enrolled and then longitudinally followed.

The sequence came from a woman aged 55-70 years with COVID-19, enrolled during active disease. V and J are TRBV11-2 and TRBJ1-6; TRBD1 agrees at 7 bases. Sequencing was done on a sample of peripheral blood. The chain's CDR3 is CASSTDRVGSPLHF. The CDR3 DNA sequence: TGTGCCAGCAGCACCGACAGGGTCGGTTCACCCCTCCACTTT.